Sequencing of this TCR beta chain was carried out in a study of blood T cells in healthy people across ages. Study-level findings and limits: Donors of long life had a larger count of naive CD4+ cells and greater diversity than aged donors.

Then a second PCR, running about 7 to 11 cycles, was carried out with a sample-barcoded 5' primer and a J-beta primer mix. TCRdb fed the 5' RACE reads into MiXCR, producing one record per CDR3 protein. The sample contains 600,000 to 850,000 distinct CDR3 sequences, around 25% of which appear only once. Comments on this clonotype: The target antigen is unknown.

This CDR3 region has 11 residues. From germline, CDR1 is SQVTM and CDR2 ANQGSEA. These same data were also listed under a study on T cells of mothers and their children.

The gene calls are TRBV29-1 and TRBJ2-5; D ambiguous. Judging by the DNA end, TRBJ2-7 fits better; the J call may be wrong. Sequencing was done on a sample of blood. The receptor was isolated from a boy aged 5-17 years in good health. For the CDR3, the DNA is TGCAGCGTTCCGGACCACTACGAGCAGTACTTC. Its translation: CSVPDHYEQYF.